This T cell receptor beta chain was found in a study of blood T cells in healthy people across ages. Study-level background: For every two T cells, template switching captured about one barcoded beta molecule.

The CDR3 contains 14 residues. Looked up from germline, CDR1 is MDHEN and CDR2 is SYDVKM. A second PCR, run for roughly 7 to 12 cycles, used a sample-barcoded 5' primer plus a J-beta primer mix. A template-switch adaptor that had 12 random nucleotides put a tag on each cDNA molecule. Each CDR3 protein gets one entry after TCRdb re-called the 5' RACE reads with MiXCR. The sample consists of about 290,000 distinct CDR3 sequences, around 27% of them appearing once. Input material: blood. This chain connects TRBV28 to TRBJ2-5; 9 bases are shared with TRBD1. The assigned J gene may be wrong: the sequence end matches TRBJ2-7 better. This TCR was sampled from a woman aged 70 to 79 in good health. In nucleotides, the CDR3 is TGTGCCAGCAGTTTAGGGACAGGGTGGTACGAGCAGTACTTC. This sequence encodes CASSLGTGWYEQYF.